Presented here are 20 T cell receptor beta chains from one specimen sequenced in a study of T cell responses to AZD1222 COVID-19 vaccine. Measured with immunoSEQ multiplex PCR; TCRdb has only the in-frame clones, and not every one. Of about 97,000 clones in the sample, over 75% are singletons; the top ten hold less than 3.5%. The sample here was peripheral blood, taken on day 0 of AZD1222 vaccination. Receptor source: an adult in good health.

This chain links TRBV10-3 with TRBJ1-1; 7 nucleotides match TRBD1. The V gene end was trimmed by 6 bases and the J gene end by 3 bases; junction bases not matched to a gene: 10. Germline V gene sequence: CDR1 ENHRY, CDR2 SYGVKD. The CDR3 sequence is 15 residues long. The CDR3: CAIRRDQTGDTEAFF. The CDR3 DNA reads TGTGCCATCAGGAGGGATCAAACAGGGGACACTGAAGCTTTCTTT.

This chain joins TRBV19 and TRBJ1-1; 8 bases agree with TRBD1. V shed 10 bases and J 2 bases; nucleotides not matched to a gene: 9. The V gene's germline CDR1 is LNHDA and CDR2 SQIVND (reference sequence). This CDR3 region has 14 residues. CDR3 nucleotide sequence: TGTGCCATTCGACCGGGACAGGAAAACACTGAAGCTTTCTTT. Translated: CAIRPGQENTEAFF.

This clone showed up just once. This sequence joins TRBV10-2 and TRBJ2-2; no firm D call. Germline values: CDR1 WSHSY, CDR2 SAAADI. The CDR3 runs 14 residues. The germline V and J ends were trimmed by 3 bases and 1 base, with 6 bases remaining between them. The CDR3 reads CASSDGQNTGELFF. The CDR3 nucleotides are TGCGCCAGCAGTGACGGGCAGAACACCGGGGAGCTGTTTTTT.

This chain joins TRBV7-2 and TRBJ2-1, with 9 bases identical to TRBD2. The trim removed 2 bases at V and 12 bases at J, leaving 23 bases unmatched. Germline-derived CDR1 and CDR2 are SGHTA and FQGNSA. CDR3 length: 19 residues. The CDR3 DNA reads TGTGCCAGCAGCTTAAGGCTAGCGGGGAGAACTCATCCCGACACACGGCAGTTCTTC. It is translated as CASSLRLAGRTHPDTRQFF.

This chain uses TRBV19 with TRBJ1-1, with D maybe TRBD1 (6 bases). The CDR3 has 13 residues. Germline V gene sequence: CDR1 LNHDA, CDR2 SQIVND (reference sequence). The V and J ends lost 4 bases and 5 bases respectively, with 11 bases between them. As DNA, the CDR3 is TGTGCCAGTAGTACGAGGGGGAGGACTGAAGCTTTCTTT. This translates into CASSTRGRTEAFF. Supplemented by reference TRBV19 and TRBJ1-1, the full variable domain reads DGGITQSPKYLFRKEGQNVTLSCEQNLNHDAMYWYRQDPGQGLRLIYYSQIVNDFQKGDIAEGYSVSREKKESFPLTVTSAQKNPTAFYLCASSTRGRTEAFFGQGTRLTVV.

The chain joins TRBV25-1 to TRBJ1-4; the D is unclear. The CDR3 extends over 14 amino acids. The V gene's germline CDR1 is MGHDK and CDR2 SYGVNS. V was trimmed by 4 bases and J by 0 bases, leaving 6 bases between them. CDR3 sequence: CASSARATNEKLFF. The CDR3 nucleotides are TGTGCCAGCAGTGCGAGAGCAACTAATGAAAAACTGTTTTTT. Filled out from reference TRBV25-1 and TRBJ1-4, the complete variable domain reads EADIYQTPRYLVIGTGKKITLECSQTMGHDKMYWYQQDPGMELHLIHYSYGVNSTEKGDLSSESTVSRIRTEHFPLTLESARPSHTSQYLCASSARATNEKLFFGSGTQLSVL.

The sample holds a few counts of this clone. The sample has other DNA sequences that encode this CDR3 too. The chain carries TRBV11-3 and TRBJ1-4; D unclear. The CDR3 length is 12 residues. Trimming pared 0 bases from V and 8 bases from J, leaving 4 bases between. Per the germline V gene, CDR1 is SGHNT and CDR2 is YENEEA. The CDR3 protein is CASSLDSEKLFF. CDR3 bases: TGTGCCAGCAGCTTAGATAGCGAAAAACTGTTTTTT.

The table lists this clone with a few counts. The chain employs TRBV5-1 and TRBJ1-2; D is perhaps TRBD1 (5 bases). Looked up from germline, CDR1 is SGHRS and CDR2 is YFSETQ. The CDR3 is 15 residues long. V was pared by 4 bases and J by 0 bases, with 13 bases between. CDR3 DNA sequence: TGCGCCAGCAGCATGGATGGGGCAGCTAACTATGGCTACACCTTC. It yields the protein CASSMDGAANYGYTF.

The chain uses TRBV27 and TRBJ2-1; 10 bases map to TRBD2. CDR1 MNHEY and CDR2 SMNVEV come from the germline V gene (reference sequence). Trimming cost V 6 bases and J 6 bases; bases outside gene matches: 17. This CDR3 has 18 amino acids. The CDR3 DNA sequence: TGTGCCAGCAGCCCCGGAGGAGCGGGGGGGCCGCGGGGCAATGAGCAGTTCTTC. Translation gives CASSPGGAGGPRGNEQFF.

This chain connects TRBV24-1 to TRBJ1-5, with D unclear. This CDR3 contains 16 residues. Germline CDR1 is KGHDR and CDR2 is SFDVKD. The ends were cut back, 4 bases at V and 2 bases at J, with 14 bases in the middle. The CDR3 DNA reads TGTGCCACCAGTGAGGGAGGACGGATTGGCAATCAGCCCCAGCATTTT. Translated, it gives CATSEGGRIGNQPQHF.

This chain uses TRBV7-2 with TRBJ2-4, with 9 bases that match TRBD1. Trimming removed 3 bases from V and 4 bases from J; junction bases left unmatched: 16. Germline CDR1 reads SGHTA; CDR2 reads FQGNSA. The CDR3 contains 19 residues. The CDR3 DNA follows: TGTGCCAGCAGCTTTTGGGGGACAGGGTTTATTTCGGCAAAAAACATTCAGTACTTC. Protein: CASSFWGTGFISAKNIQYF.

The chain links TRBV5-1 to TRBJ2-7, with D perhaps given as TRBD1 or TRBD2 (5 bases each). Germline CDR1 is SGHRS and CDR2 is YFSETQ. This CDR3 has 15 residues. Trimming shortened V by 4 bases and J by 6 bases, and 20 bases separated the two germline ends. The CDR3 DNA reads as TGCGCCAGCAGCGACCTAGGGGACCCACTTCGCGAGCAGTACTTC. This translates into CASSDLGDPLREQYF.

This clone was detected only once. The rearrangement links TRBV19 to TRBJ1-4; no clear D gene. Looked up from germline, CDR1 is LNHDA and CDR2 is SQIVND (reference sequence). There are 18 residues in the CDR3. Deletions cut 4 bases from V and 0 bases from J, with 18 bases between. The chain's CDR3 is CASSTKSPGRATNEKLFF. CDR3 DNA sequence: TGTGCCAGTAGTACTAAAAGTCCAGGACGGGCAACTAATGAAAAACTGTTTTTT.

The chain combines TRBV7-9 with TRBJ1-1, with D perhaps TRBD1 (5 bases). The CDR3 totals 14 residues. Trimming took off 1 base at V and 4 bases at J, with 10 bases between the two ends. Germline values: CDR1 SEHNR, CDR2 FQNEAQ (reference sequence). The CDR3 is CASSLVQGSTEAFF. CDR3 nucleotide sequence: TGTGCCAGCAGCTTAGTTCAGGGAAGCACTGAAGCTTTCTTT.

V is TRBV4-3 and J is TRBJ2-1, with D perhaps TRBD2 (5 bases). CDR1 is LGHNA, CDR2 YSLEER, per germline. This CDR3 contains 15 residues. The V end lost 1 base, the J end lost 5 bases, and 12 bases lay between the germline ends. CDR3 nucleotides: TGCGCCAGCAGCCAAGGGCTAGCAAGAGACAATGAGCAGTTCTTC. It specifies CASSQGLARDNEQFF.

As for this clone: The same CDR3 is also encoded by other DNA sequences in this sample. This chain uses TRBV29-1 with TRBJ2-7; perhaps TRBD2 as D (6 bases). Germline values: CDR1 SQVTM, CDR2 ANQGSEA. Trimming left V 5 bases short and J 0 bases short, with 8 bases between. The CDR3 extends over 12 amino acids. The CDR3 loop is CSVTGSSYEQYF. CDR3 in DNA: TGCAGCGTTACCGGGAGCTCCTACGAGCAGTACTTC.

The V gene is TRBV19, the J gene TRBJ2-6, with D hard to call. This CDR3 contains 15 residues. Trimming shortened V by 1 base and J by 1 base, and 5 bases separated the two germline ends. Per the germline V gene, CDR1 is LNHDA and CDR2 is SQIVND (reference sequence). CDR3 nucleotide sequence: TGTGCCAGTAGTATAGTACAGTCTGGGGCCAACGTCCTGACTTTC. This sequence encodes CASSIVQSGANVLTF.

This clone was counted only a few times. V and J are TRBV18 and TRBJ2-7; the match to TRBD1 covers 7 bases. Looked up from germline, CDR1 is KGHSH and CDR2 is LQKENI. The CDR3 sequence is 14 residues long. V lost 5 bases and J lost 0; bases outside the gene matches: 4. CDR3 nucleotides: TGTGCCAGCTCAACACAGGGGTCCTCCTACGAGCAGTACTTC. Its protein is CASSTQGSSYEQYF.

V and J are TRBV5-6 and TRBJ1-2, with D uncertain. CDR1 and CDR2 (germline): SGHDT, YYEEEE. V was trimmed by 3 bases and J by 4 bases, leaving 7 bases between them. The CDR3 covers 12 residues. The CDR3 is CASSSNSYGYTF. The CDR3 nucleotides are TGTGCCAGCAGCTCCAACAGCTATGGCTACACCTTC.

The chain carries TRBV11-3 and TRBJ2-1, with D hard to call. V lost 1 base to trimming and J lost 7 bases, with 8 bases between them. The germline CDR1 and CDR2 sequences are SGHNT and YENEEA. CDR3 length: 13 residues. The CDR3 DNA follows: TGTGCCAGCAGCTTAGTAGTCAGGAATGAGCAGTTCTTC. Its protein is CASSLVVRNEQFF.